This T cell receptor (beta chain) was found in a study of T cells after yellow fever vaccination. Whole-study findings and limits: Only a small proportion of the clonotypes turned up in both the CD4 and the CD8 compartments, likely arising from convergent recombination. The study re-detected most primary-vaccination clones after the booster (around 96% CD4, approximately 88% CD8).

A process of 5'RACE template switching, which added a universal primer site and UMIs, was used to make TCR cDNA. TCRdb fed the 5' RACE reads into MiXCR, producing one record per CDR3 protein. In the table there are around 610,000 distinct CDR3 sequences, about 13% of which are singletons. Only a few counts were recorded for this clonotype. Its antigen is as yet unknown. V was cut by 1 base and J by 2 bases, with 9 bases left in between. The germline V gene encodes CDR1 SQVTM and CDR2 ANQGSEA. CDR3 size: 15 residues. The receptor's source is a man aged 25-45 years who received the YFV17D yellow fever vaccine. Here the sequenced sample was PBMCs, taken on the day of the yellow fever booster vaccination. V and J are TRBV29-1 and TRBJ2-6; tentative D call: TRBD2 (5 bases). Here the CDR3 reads CSVEAGIPGANVLTF. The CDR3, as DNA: TGCAGCGTTGAAGCGGGAATACCTGGGGCCAACGTCCTGACTTTC.